This T cell receptor beta chain was retrieved from a study of T cells in Graves' hyperthyroidism and ophthalmopathy. Study-wide results and caveats: The model made its ophthalmopathy prediction, and onset followed a median about 5.9 months later. Ophthalmopathy cases were set apart from stable hyperthyroidism by a 13 V-J model.

The CDR3 is 15 amino acids. The V segment lost 5 bases and the J segment 5 bases; nucleotides outside the gene matches: 9. The germline CDR1 and CDR2 sequences are SGHTA and FQGTGA. This clonotype has at least ten counts. Its antigen is unknown. What was amplified from RNA transcripts were TCR beta CDR3 regions. HTBI primers drove first-round RT-PCR of the TCR CDR3. TCRdb fed the multiplex PCR reads into MiXCR, producing one record per CDR3 protein. The sample yields about 400,000 distinct CDR3 sequences, 15% to 18% seen once. The clonotype originates from a woman in her late teens or twenties with Graves' hyperthyroidism that later progressed to Graves' ophthalmopathy. The chain couples TRBV7-3 to TRBJ2-7, with 10 bases identical to TRBD2. Material: blood. CDR3 bases: TGTGCCAGCAGCCGAAGCGGGAGGGCCGGAAACGAGCAGTACTTC. This sequence encodes CASSRSGRAGNEQYF.